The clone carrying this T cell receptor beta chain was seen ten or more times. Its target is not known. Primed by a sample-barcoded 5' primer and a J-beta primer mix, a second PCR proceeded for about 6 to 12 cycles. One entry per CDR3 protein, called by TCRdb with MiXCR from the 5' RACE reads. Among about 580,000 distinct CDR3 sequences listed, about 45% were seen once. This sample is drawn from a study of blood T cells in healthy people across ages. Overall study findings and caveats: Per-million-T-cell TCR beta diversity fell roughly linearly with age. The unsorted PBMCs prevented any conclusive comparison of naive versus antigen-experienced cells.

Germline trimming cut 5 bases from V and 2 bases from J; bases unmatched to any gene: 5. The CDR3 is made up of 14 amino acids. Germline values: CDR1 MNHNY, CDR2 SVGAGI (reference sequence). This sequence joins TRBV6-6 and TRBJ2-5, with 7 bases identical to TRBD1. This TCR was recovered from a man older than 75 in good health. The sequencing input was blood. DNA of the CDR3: TGTGCCAGCAGTGACGGGGACAGTCAAGAGACCCAGTACTTC. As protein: CASSDGDSQETQYF.